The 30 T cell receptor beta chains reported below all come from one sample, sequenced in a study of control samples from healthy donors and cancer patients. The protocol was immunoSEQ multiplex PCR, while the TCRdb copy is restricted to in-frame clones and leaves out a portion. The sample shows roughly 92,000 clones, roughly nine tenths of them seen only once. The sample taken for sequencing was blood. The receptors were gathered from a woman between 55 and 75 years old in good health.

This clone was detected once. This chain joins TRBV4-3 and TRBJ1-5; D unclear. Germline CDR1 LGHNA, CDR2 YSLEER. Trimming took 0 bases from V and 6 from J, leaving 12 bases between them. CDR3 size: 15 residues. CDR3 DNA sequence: TGCGCCAGCAGCCAAGAATCTGGGAGGAGTCAGCCCCAGCATTTT. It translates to CASSQESGRSQPQHF.

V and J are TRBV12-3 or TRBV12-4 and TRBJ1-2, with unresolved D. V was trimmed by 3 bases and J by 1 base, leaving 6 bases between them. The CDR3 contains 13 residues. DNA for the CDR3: TGTGCCAGCAGTTTCTCTCTTAACTATGGCTACACCTTC. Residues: CASSFSLNYGYTF.

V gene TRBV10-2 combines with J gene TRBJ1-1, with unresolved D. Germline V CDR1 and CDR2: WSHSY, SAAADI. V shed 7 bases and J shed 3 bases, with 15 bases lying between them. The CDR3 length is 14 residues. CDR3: CASNAISGHTEAFF. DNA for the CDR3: TGCGCCAGCAACGCTATCTCTGGGCACACTGAAGCTTTCTTT.

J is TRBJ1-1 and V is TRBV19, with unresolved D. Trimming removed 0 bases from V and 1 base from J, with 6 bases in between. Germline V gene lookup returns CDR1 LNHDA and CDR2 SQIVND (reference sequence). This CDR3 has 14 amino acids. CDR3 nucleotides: TGTGCCAGTAGTATAGATCTGGGGAACACTGAAGCTTTCTTT. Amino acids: CASSIDLGNTEAFF.

The CDR3, as DNA: TGTGCCAGCAGTTTGTGGACAGGGGACACTGAAGCTTTCTTT. It encodes CASSLWTGDTEAFF. The V gene is TRBV6-5, the J gene TRBJ1-1; TRBD1 matches at 9 bases. The CDR3 sequence is 14 residues long. J was trimmed by 3 bases and V by 4 bases; bases with no gene match: 3. The germline CDR1 and CDR2 sequences are MNHEY and SVGAGI.

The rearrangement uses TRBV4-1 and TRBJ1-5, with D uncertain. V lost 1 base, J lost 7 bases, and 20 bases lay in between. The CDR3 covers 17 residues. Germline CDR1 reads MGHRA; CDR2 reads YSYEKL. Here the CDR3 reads CASSQVLAVIKGQPQHF. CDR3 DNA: TGCGCCAGCAGCCAAGTTTTGGCAGTCATAAAGGGCCAGCCCCAGCATTTT.

In DNA form, the CDR3 reads TGCAGTGCTTACTTAGGGGAGACCCAGTACTTC. Its translation is CSAYLGETQYF. V gene TRBV20-1 combines with J gene TRBJ2-5; D gene unclear. V lost 5 bases and J 5 bases, leaving 9 bases between the germline ends. The CDR3 is 11 amino acids. Per the germline V gene, CDR1 is DFQATT and CDR2 is SNEGSKA (reference sequence).

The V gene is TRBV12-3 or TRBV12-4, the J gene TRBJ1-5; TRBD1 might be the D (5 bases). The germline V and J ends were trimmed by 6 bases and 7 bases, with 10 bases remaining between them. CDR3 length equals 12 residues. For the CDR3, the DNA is TGTGCCAGCAGCCACAGGCGACAGCCCCAGCATTTT. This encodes CASSHRRQPQHF.

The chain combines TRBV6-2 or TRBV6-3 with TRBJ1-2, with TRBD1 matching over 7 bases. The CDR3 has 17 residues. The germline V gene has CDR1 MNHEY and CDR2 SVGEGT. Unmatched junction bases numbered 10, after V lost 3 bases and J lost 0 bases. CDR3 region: CASSYLAGGLPNYGYTF. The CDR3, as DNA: TGTGCCAGCAGTTATTTGGCAGGGGGGCTTCCTAACTATGGCTACACCTTC.

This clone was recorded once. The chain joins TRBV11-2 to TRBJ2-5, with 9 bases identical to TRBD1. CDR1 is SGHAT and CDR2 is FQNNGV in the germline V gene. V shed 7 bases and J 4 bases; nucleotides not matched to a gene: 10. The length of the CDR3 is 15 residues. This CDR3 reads CASKPSQGARETQYF. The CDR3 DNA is TGTGCCAGCAAACCCTCACAGGGGGCCAGAGAGACCCAGTACTTC.

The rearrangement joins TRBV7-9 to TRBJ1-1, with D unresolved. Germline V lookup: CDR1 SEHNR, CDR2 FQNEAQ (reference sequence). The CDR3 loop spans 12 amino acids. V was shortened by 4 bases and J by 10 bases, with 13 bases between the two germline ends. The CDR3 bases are TGTGCCAGCAGCTCCATAGCGGGCACAGCTTTCTTT. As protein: CASSSIAGTAFF.

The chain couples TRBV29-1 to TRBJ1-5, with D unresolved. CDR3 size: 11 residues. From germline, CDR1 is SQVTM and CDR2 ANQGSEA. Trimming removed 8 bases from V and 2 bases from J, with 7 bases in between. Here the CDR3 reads CSSSGNQPQHF. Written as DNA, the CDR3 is TGCAGCTCATCGGGCAATCAGCCCCAGCATTTT.

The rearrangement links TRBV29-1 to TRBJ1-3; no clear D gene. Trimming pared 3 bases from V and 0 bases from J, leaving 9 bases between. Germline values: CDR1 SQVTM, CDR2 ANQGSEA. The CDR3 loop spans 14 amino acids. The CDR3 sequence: CSVEDGHSGNTIYF. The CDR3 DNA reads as TGCAGCGTTGAGGACGGCCACTCTGGAAACACCATATATTTT.

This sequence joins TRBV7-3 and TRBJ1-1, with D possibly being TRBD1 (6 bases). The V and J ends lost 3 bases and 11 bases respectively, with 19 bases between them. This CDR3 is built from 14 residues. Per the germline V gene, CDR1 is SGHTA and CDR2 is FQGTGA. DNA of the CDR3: TGTGCCAGCAGCTTGGACAGTTCTGTTTCGGTGGCTTTCTTT. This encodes CASSLDSSVSVAFF.

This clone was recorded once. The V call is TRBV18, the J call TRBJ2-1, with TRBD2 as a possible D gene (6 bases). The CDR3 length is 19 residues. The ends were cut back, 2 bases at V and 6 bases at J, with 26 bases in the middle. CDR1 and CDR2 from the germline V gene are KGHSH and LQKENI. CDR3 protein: CASSPRIRGGKSSFNEQFF. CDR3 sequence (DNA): TGTGCCAGCTCACCAAGGATCCGAGGCGGGAAATCTTCTTTCAATGAGCAGTTCTTC. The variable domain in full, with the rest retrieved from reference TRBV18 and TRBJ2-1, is NAGVMQNPRHLVRRRGQEARLRCSPMKGHSHVYWYRQLPEEGLKFMVYLQKENIIDESGMPKERFSAEFPKEGPSILRIQQVVRGDSAAYFCASSPRIRGGKSSFNEQFFGPGTRLTVL.

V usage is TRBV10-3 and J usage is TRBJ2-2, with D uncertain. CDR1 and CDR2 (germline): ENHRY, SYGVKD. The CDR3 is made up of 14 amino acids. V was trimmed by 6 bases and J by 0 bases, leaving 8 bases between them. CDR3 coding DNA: TGTGCCATCAGGGAAGACGCGAACACCGGGGAGCTGTTTTTT. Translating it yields CAIREDANTGELFF.

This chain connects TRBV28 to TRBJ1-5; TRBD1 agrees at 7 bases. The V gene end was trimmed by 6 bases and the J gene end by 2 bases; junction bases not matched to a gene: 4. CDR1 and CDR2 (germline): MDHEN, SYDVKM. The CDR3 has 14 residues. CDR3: CASRLTGGNQPQHF. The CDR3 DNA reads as TGTGCCAGCAGACTTACAGGGGGCAATCAGCCCCAGCATTTT.

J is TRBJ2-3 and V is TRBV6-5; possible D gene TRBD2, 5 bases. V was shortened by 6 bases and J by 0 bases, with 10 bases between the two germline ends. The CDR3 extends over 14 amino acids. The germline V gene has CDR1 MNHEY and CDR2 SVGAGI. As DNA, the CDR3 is TGTGCCAGCAGCAGGAGCGGAAGCACAGATACGCAGTATTTT. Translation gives CASSRSGSTDTQYF.

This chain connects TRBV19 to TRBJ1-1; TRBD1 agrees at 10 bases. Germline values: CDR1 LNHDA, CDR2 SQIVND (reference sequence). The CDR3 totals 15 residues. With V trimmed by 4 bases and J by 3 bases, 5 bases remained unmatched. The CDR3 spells CASSTSDRGDTEAFF. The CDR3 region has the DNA TGTGCCAGTAGTACCTCGGACAGGGGGGACACTGAAGCTTTCTTT.

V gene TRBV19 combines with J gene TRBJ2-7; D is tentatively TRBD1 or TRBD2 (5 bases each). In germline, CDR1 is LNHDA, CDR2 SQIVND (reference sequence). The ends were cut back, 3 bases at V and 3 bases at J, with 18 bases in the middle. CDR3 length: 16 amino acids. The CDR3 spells CASSMRAVSRGYEQYF. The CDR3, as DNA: TGTGCCAGTAGTATGCGGGCAGTCTCAAGGGGCTACGAGCAGTACTTC.

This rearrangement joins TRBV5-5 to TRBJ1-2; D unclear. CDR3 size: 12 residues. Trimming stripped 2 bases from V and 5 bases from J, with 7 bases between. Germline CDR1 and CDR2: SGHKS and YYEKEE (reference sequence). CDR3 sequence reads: CASSLTRYGYTF. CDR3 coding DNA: TGTGCCAGCAGCTTAACAAGATATGGCTACACCTTC. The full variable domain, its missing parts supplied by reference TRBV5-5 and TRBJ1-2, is DAGVTQSPTHLIKTRGQQVTLRCSPISGHKSVSWYQQVLGQGPQFIFQYYEKEERGRGNFPDRFSARQFPNYSSELNVNALLLGDSALYLCASSLTRYGYTFGSGTRLTVV.

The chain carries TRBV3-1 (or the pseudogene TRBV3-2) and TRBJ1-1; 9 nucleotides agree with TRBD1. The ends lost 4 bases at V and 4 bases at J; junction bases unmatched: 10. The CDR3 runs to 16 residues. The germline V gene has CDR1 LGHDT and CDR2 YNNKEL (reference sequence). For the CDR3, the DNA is TGTGCCAGCAGCCCACTGCCCGGACAGGGGCCCACTGAAGCTTTCTTT. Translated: CASSPLPGQGPTEAFF.

CDR3 sequence: CASSRTGQQETQYF. The DNA for the CDR3 is TGTGCCAGCAGCCGCACGGGCCAACAAGAGACCCAGTACTTC. The chain carries TRBV7-6 and TRBJ2-5; D uncertain. Per germline, CDR1 SGHVS and CDR2 FNYEAQ. The length of the CDR3 is 14 residues. Deletions cut 5 bases from V and 2 bases from J, with 12 bases between.

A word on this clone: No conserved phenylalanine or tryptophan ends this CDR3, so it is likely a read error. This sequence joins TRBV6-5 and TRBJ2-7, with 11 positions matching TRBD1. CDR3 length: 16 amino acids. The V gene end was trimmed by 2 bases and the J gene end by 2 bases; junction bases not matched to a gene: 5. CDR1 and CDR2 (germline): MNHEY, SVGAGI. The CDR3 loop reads CASSYAGTGGTYEQYL. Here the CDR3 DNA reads TGTGCCAGCAGTTACGCAGGGACAGGGGGGACCTACGAGCAGTACCTC.

This CDR3 reads CASSPTSGGANIQYF. The DNA for the CDR3 is TGTGCCAGCAGTCCTACTAGCGGGGGGGCTAACATTCAGTACTTC. The gene calls are TRBV2 and TRBJ2-4, with 13 bases matching TRBD2. V shed 5 bases, J shed 7 bases, and the junction held 5 bases outside the gene matches. CDR3 length: 15 amino acids. In germline, CDR1 is SNHLY, CDR2 FYNNEI.

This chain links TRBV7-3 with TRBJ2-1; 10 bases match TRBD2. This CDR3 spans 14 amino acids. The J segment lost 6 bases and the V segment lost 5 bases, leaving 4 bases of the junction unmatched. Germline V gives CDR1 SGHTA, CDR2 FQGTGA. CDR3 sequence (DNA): TGTGCCAGCAGCAGCGGGAGGGCCAGCAATGAGCAGTTCTTC. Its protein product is CASSSGRASNEQFF.

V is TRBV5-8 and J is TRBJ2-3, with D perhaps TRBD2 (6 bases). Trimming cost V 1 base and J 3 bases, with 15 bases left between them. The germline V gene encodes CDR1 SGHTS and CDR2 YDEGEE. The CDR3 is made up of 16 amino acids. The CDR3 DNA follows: TGTGCCAGCAGCTTGAGGGGAGGAGGTAGGACAGATACGCAGTATTTT. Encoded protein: CASSLRGGGRTDTQYF.

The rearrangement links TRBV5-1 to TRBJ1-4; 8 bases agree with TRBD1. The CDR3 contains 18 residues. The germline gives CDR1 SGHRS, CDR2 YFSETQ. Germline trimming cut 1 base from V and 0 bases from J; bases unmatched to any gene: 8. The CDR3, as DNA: TGCGCCAGCAGCTTGATGGCAGGGGGCCGAGCAACTAATGAAAAACTGTTTTTT. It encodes CASSLMAGGRATNEKLFF.

The CDR3 sequence: CASSKTGKETQYF. The CDR3 DNA reads TGTGCCAGCAGTAAAACAGGGAAAGAGACCCAGTACTTC. The chain carries TRBV25-1 and TRBJ2-5; weak D call: TRBD1 (6 bases). The germline CDR1 and CDR2 sequences are MGHDK and SYGVNS. The CDR3 has 13 residues. Trimming took off 5 bases at V and 3 bases at J, with 10 bases between the two ends.

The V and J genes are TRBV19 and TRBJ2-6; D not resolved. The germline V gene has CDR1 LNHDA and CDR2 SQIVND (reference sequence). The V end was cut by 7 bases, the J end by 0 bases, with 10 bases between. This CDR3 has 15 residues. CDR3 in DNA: TGTGCCAGTATGACCCCGAGCTCTGGGGCCAACGTCCTGACTTTC. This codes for CASMTPSSGANVLTF.